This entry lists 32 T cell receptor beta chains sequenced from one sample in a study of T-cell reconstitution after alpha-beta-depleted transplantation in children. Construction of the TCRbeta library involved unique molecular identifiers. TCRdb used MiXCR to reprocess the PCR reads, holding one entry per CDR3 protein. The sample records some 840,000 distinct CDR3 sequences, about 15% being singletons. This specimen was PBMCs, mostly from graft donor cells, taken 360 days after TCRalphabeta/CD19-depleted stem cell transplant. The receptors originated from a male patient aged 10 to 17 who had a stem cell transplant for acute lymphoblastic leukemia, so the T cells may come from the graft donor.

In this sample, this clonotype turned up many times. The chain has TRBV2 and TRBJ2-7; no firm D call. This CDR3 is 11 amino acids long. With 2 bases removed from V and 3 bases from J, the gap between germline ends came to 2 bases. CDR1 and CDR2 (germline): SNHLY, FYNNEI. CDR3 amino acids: CASSELYEQYF. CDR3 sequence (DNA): TGTGCCAGCAGTGAACTCTACGAGCAGTACTTC.

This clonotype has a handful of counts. This CDR3 is CASNKQGIHSPLHF. The CDR3 coding sequence is TGTGCCAGCAACAAACAGGGAATCCATTCACCCCTCCACTTT. The chain carries TRBV6-1 and TRBJ1-6, with D maybe TRBD1 (6 bases). Trimming removed 7 bases from V and 8 bases from J, with 15 bases in between. This CDR3 has 14 amino acids. Germline V gives CDR1 MNHNS, CDR2 SASEGT.

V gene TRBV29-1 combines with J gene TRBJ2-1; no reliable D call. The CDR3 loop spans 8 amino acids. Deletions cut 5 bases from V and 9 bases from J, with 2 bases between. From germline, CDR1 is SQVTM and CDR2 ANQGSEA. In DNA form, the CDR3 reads TGCAGCGTTAGTGAGCAGTTCTTC. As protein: CSVSEQFF.

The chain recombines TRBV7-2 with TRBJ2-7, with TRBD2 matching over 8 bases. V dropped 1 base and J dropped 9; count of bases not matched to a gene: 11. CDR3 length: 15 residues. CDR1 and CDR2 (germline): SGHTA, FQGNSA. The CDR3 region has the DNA TGTGCCAGCAGCTTAGAGGTGCTAGCGGGTAGATGGCAGTACTTC. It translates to CASSLEVLAGRWQYF.

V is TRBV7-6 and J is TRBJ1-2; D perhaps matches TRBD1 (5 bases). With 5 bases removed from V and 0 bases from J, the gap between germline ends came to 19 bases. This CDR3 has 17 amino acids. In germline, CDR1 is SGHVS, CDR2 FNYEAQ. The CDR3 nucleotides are TGTGCCAGCAGCCCCTACCAAACGGGACCCGCTAACTATGGCTACACCTTC. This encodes CASSPYQTGPANYGYTF. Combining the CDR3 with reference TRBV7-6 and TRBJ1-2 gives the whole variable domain GAGVSQSPRYKVTKRGQDVALRCDPISGHVSLYWYRQALGQGPEFLTYFNYEAQQDKSGLPNDRFSAERPEGSISTLTIQRTEQRDSAMYRCASSPYQTGPANYGYTFGSGTRLTVV.

CDR3 loop: CSARKELSYNEQFF. CDR3 in DNA: TGCAGTGCTAGAAAGGAGCTCTCCTACAATGAGCAGTTCTTC. The chain is built from TRBV20-1 and TRBJ2-1; D is undetermined. The CDR3 covers 14 residues. Between the trimmed V and J ends, which lost 2 bases and 0 bases, there was a span of 8 bases. Germline assignment: CDR1 DFQATT and CDR2 SNEGSKA (reference sequence).

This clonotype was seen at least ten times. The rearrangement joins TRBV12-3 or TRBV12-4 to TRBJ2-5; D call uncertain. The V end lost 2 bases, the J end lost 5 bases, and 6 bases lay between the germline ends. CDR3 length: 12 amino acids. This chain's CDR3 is CASSLIGETQYF. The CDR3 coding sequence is TGTGCCAGCAGTTTAATTGGGGAGACCCAGTACTTC.

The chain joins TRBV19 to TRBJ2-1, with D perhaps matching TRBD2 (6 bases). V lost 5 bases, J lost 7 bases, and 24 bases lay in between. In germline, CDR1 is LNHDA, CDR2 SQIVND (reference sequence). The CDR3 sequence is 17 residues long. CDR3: CASSLPPGLSPPNEQFF. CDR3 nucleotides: TGTGCCAGTAGTTTGCCTCCGGGACTCTCCCCACCTAATGAGCAGTTCTTC.

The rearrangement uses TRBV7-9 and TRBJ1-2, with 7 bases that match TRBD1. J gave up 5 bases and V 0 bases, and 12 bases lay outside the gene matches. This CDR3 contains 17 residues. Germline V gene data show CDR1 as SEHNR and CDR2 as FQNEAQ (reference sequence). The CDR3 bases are TGTGCCAGCAGCTTAGCTTTGAGGGACAGACGTGCTTATGGCTACACCTTC. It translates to CASSLALRDRRAYGYTF.

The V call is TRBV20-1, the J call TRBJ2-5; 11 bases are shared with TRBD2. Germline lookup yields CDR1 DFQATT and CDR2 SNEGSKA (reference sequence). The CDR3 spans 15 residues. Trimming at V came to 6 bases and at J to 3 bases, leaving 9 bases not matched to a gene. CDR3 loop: CSAGTSGNLKETQYF. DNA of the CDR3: TGCAGTGCAGGGACTAGCGGAAACTTAAAAGAGACCCAGTACTTC.

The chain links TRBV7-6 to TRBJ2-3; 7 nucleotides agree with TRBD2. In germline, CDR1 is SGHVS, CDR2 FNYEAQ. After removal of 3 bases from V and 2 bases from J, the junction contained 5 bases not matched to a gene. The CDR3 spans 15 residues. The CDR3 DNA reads TGTGCCAGCAGCTTTTCGGGAGGAGCCACAGATACGCAGTATTTT. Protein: CASSFSGGATDTQYF. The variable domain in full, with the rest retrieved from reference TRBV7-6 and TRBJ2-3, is GAGVSQSPRYKVTKRGQDVALRCDPISGHVSLYWYRQALGQGPEFLTYFNYEAQQDKSGLPNDRFSAERPEGSISTLTIQRTEQRDSAMYRCASSFSGGATDTQYFGPGTRLTVL.

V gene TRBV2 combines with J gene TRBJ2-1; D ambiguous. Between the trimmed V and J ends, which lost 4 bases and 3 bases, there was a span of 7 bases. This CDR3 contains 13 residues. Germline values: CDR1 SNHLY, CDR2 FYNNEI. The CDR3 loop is CASSARYYNEQFF. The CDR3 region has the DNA TGTGCCAGCAGTGCACGTTACTACAATGAGCAGTTCTTC.

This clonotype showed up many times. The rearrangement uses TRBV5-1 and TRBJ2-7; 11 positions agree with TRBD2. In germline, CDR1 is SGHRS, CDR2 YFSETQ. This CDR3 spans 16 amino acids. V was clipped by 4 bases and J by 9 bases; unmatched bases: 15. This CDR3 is CASSPPIAGGPGRQYF. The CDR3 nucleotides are TGCGCCAGCAGCCCTCCTATAGCGGGAGGGCCCGGCAGGCAGTACTTC.

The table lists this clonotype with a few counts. The CDR3: CASSLALGVRREQYF. CDR3 nucleotide sequence: TGTGCCAGCAGTTTAGCGCTCGGGGTTAGGCGCGAGCAGTACTTC. The chain joins TRBV12-3 or TRBV12-4 to TRBJ2-7; D is possibly TRBD2 (5 bases). CDR3 length: 15 residues. V dropped 0 bases and J dropped 6 bases, with 15 bases sitting between them.

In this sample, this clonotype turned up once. The CDR3 nucleotides are TGTGCCACCACCAGGGACAGGGGAAGCGGCTACACCTTC. Its protein is CATTRDRGSGYTF. The rearrangement uses TRBV15 and TRBJ1-2, with 10 bases identical to TRBD1. The CDR3 loop spans 13 amino acids. Looked up from germline, CDR1 is LNHNV and CDR2 is YYDKDF (reference sequence). Trimming removed 7 bases from V and 8 bases from J; junction bases left unmatched: 7.

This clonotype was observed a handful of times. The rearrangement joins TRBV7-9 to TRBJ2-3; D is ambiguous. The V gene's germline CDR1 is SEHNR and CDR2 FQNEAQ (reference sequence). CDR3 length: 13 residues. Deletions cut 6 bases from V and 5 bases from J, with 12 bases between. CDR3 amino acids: CASRGTNVDTQYF. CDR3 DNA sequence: TGTGCCAGCAGGGGTACGAACGTAGATACGCAGTATTTT.

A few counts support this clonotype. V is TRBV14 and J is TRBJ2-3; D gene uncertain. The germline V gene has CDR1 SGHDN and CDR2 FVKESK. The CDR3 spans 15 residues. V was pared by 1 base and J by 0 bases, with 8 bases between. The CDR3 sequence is CASSQAERSTDTQYF. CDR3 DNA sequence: TGTGCCAGCAGCCAAGCCGAAAGGAGCACAGATACGCAGTATTTT. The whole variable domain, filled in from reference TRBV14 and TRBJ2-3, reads EAGVTQFPSHSVIEKGQTVTLRCDPISGHDNLYWYRRVMGKEIKFLLHFVKESKQDESGMPNNRFLAERTGGTYSTLKVQPAELEDSGVYFCASSQAERSTDTQYFGPGTRLTVL.

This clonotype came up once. The CDR3 is CASSQAKWFYNEQFF. The DNA for the CDR3 is TGTGCCAGCAGCCAAGCAAAGTGGTTCTACAATGAGCAGTTCTTC. V usage is TRBV3-1 and J usage is TRBJ2-1, with D hard to call. Germline V lookup: CDR1 LGHDT, CDR2 YNNKEL (reference sequence). This CDR3 spans 15 amino acids. Trimming removed 1 base at V and 3 bases at J, with 10 bases between.

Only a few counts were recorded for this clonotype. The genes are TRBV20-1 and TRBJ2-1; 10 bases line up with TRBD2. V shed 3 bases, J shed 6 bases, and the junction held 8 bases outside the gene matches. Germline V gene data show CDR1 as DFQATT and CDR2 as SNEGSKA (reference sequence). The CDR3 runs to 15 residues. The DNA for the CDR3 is TGCAGTGCTAGGAGCGGGAGGGGTACGGCCAATGAGCAGTTCTTC. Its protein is CSARSGRGTANEQFF.

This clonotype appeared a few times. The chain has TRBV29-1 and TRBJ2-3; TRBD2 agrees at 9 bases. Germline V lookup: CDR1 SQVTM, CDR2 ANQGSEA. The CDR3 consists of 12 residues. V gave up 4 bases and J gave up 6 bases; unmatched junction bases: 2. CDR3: CSVALAGDTQYF. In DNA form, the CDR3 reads TGCAGCGTTGCCCTAGCGGGGGATACGCAGTATTTT.

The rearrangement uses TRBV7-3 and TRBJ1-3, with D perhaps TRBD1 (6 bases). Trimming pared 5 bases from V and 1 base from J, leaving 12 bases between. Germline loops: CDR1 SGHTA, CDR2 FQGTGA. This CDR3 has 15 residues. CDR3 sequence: CASSPTGRSGNTIYF. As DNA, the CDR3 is TGTGCCAGCAGCCCTACAGGGAGGTCTGGAAACACCATATATTTT.

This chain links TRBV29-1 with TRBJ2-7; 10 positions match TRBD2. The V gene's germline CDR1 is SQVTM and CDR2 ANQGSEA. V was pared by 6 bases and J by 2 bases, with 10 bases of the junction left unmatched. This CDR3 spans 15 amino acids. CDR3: CSVLPGTSEAYEQYF. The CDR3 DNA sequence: TGCAGCGTACTGCCCGGGACTAGCGAAGCCTACGAGCAGTACTTC.

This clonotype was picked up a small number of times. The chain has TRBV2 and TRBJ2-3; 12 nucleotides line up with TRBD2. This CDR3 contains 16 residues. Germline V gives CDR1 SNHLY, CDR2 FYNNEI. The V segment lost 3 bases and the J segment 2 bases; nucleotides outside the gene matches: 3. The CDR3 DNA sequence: TGTGCCAGCAGTGACGGACTAGCGGGACCCACAGATACGCAGTATTTT. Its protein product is CASSDGLAGPTDTQYF.

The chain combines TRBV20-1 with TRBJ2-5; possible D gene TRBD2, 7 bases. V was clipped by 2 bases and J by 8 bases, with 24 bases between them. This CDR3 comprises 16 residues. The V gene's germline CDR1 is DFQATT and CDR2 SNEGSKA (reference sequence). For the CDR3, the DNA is TGCAGTGCTAGACCCCGGCAGGGGACTAAGGGTGTTACCCAGTACTTC. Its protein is CSARPRQGTKGVTQYF.

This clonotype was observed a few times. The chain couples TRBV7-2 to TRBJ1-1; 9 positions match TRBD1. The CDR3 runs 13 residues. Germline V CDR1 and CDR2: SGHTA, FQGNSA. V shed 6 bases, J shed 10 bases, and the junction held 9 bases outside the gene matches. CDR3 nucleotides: TGTGCCAGCAGATATGCCCGACAGGGGGGAGCTTTCTTT. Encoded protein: CASRYARQGGAFF.

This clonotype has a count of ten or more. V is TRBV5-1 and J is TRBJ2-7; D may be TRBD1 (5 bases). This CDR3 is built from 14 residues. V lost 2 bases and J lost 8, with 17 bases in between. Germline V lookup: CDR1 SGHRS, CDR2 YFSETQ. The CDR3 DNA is TGCGCCAGCAGCTTCGGTTTTGTTGACAGCCAGCAGTACTTC. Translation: CASSFGFVDSQQYF. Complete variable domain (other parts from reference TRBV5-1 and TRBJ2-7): KAGVTQTPRYLIKTRGQQVTLSCSPISGHRSVSWYQQTPGQGLQFLFEYFSETQRNKGNFPGRFSGRQFSNSRSEMNVSTLELGDSALYLCASSFGFVDSQQYFGPGTRLTVT.

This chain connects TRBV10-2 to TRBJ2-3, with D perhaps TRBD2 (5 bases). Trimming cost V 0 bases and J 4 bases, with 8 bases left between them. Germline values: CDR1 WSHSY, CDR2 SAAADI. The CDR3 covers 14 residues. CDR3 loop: CASSESGAPDTQYF. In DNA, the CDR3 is TGCGCCAGCAGTGAGTCGGGAGCCCCAGATACGCAGTATTTT.

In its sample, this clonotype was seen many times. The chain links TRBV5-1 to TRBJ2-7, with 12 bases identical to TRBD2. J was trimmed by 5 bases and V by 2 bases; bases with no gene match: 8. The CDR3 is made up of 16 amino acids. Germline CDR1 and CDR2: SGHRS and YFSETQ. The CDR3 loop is CASSFYLTSGSDEQYF. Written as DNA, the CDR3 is TGCGCCAGCAGCTTCTACCTGACTAGCGGGAGTGACGAGCAGTACTTC. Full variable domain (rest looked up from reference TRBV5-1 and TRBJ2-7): KAGVTQTPRYLIKTRGQQVTLSCSPISGHRSVSWYQQTPGQGLQFLFEYFSETQRNKGNFPGRFSGRQFSNSRSEMNVSTLELGDSALYLCASSFYLTSGSDEQYFGPGTRLTVT.

CDR3 coding DNA: TGTGCCACCAGCCCTGGGACTGGAAACTCTGGGGCCAACGTCCTGACTTTC. This translates into CATSPGTGNSGANVLTF. The V and J genes are TRBV24-1 and TRBJ2-6, with D possibly matching TRBD2 (6 bases). The length of the CDR3 is 17 residues. V shed 7 bases and J shed 0 bases, with 15 bases lying between them. Per the germline V gene, CDR1 is KGHDR and CDR2 is SFDVKD.

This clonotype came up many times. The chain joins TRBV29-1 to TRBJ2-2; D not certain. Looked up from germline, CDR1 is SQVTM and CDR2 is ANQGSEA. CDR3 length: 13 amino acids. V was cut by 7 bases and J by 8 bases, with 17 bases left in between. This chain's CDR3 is CSAHYGPSGELFF. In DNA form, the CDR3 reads TGCAGCGCTCATTACGGGCCGTCGGGGGAGCTGTTTTTT.

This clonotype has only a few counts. The CDR3 nucleotides read TGTGCCAGCAGCTTAGATCCCCAGGTCGAGCAGTACTTC. It specifies CASSLDPQVEQYF. The chain is built from TRBV11-2 and TRBJ2-7; no reliable D call. Trimming stripped 0 bases from V and 6 bases from J, with 9 bases between. Germline CDR1 SGHAT, CDR2 FQNNGV. The CDR3 is made up of 13 amino acids.

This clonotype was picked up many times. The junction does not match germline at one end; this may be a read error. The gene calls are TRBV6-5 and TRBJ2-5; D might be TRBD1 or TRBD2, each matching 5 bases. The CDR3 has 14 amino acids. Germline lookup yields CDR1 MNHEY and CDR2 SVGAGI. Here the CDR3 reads CASSDSGRRKTQYF. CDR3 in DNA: TGTGCCAGCAGTGACTCGGGACGTCGAAAGACCCAGTACTTC.